This note documents a single T cell receptor (beta chain) sequence. The antigen remains undetermined. The germline CDR1 and CDR2 sequences are SEHNR and FQNEAQ (reference sequence). The V gene lost 1 base and the J gene lost 3 bases, with 7 bases spanning the gap. The CDR3 is 14 residues long. These data originate in a study of cytomegalovirus exposure and HLA in healthy donors. A multiplex PCR was run with 60 Vbeta primers and 13 Jbeta primers. Repertoires were generated with immunoSEQ multiplex PCR, while TCRdb's copy carries only in-frame clones and drops some. The data hold about 130,000 clones, with 80% observed a single time. Findings of the study overall: In vitro checks showed that a few CMV-associated chains really do target CMV antigens. In a later analysis, compared with equally common non-associated chains, HLA-associated beta chains were more expanded.

V is TRBV7-9 and J is TRBJ2-1; D may be TRBD2 (6 bases). The sequencing input was PBMCs. This sequence originates from a man aged 30 to 45 in good health. The CDR3 DNA follows: TGTGCCAGCAGCTTAGGCGGGAACTACAATGAGCAGTTCTTC. This sequence encodes CASSLGGNYNEQFF.